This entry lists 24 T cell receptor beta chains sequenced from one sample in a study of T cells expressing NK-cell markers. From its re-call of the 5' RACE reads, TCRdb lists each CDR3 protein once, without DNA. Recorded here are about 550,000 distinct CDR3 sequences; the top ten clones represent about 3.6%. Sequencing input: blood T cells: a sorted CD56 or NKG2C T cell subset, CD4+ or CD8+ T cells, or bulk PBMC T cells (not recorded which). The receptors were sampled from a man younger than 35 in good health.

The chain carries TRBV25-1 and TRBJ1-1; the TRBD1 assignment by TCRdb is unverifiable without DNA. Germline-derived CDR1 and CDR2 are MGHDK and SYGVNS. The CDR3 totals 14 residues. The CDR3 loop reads CASSDPGETTEAFF.

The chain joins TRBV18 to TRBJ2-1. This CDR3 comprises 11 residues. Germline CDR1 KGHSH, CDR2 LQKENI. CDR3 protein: CASFSTIEQFF.

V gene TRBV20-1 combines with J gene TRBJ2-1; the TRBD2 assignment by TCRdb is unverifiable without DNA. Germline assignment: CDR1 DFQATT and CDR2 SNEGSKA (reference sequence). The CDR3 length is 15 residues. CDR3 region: CSASPSGRGPDEQFF.

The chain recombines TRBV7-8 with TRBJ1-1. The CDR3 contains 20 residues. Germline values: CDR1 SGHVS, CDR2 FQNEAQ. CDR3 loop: CASSPHRNTKSLGDGRKAFF. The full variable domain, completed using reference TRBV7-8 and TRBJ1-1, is GAGVSQSPRYKVAKRGQDVALRCDPISGHVSLFWYQQALGQGPEFLTYFQNEAQLDKSGLPSDRFFAERPEGSVSTLKIQRTQQEDSAVYLCASSPHRNTKSLGDGRKAFFGQGTRLTVV.

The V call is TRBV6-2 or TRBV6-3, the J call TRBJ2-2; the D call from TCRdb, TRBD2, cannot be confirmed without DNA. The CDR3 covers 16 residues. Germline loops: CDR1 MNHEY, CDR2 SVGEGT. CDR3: CASSQTSGGGTGELFF.

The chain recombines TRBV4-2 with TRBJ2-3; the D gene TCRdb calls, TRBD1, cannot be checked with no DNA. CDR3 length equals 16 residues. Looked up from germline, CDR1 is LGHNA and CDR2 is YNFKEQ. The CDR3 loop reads CASSPKGRGQTDTQYF.

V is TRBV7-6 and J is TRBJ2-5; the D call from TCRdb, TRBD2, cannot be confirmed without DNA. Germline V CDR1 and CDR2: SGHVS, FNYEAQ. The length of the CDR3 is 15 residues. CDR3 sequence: CASSLRLAGGETQYF.

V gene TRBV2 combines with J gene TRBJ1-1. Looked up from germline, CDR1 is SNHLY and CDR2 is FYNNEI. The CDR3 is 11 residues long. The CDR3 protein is CASADNTEAFF.

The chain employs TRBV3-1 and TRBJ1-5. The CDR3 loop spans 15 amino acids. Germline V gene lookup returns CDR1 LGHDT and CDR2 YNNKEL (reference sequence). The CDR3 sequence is CASSQTVEGNQPQHF.

The CDR3 loop is CASTHPRRASGDTQYF. The J gene is TRBJ2-3, the V gene TRBV11-2; TCRdb names TRBD1, which stays unverified in the absence of DNA. The CDR3 is made up of 16 amino acids. Germline-derived CDR1 and CDR2 are SGHAT and FQNNGV. The full variable domain, its missing parts supplied by reference TRBV11-2 and TRBJ2-3, is EAGVAQSPRYKIIEKRQSVAFWCNPISGHATLYWYQQILGQGPKLLIQFQNNGVVDDSQLPKDRFSAERLKGVDSTLKIQPAKLEDSAVYLCASTHPRRASGDTQYFGPGTRLTVL.

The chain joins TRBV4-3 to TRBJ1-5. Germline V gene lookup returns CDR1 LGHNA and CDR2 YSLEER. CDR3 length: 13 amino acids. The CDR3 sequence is CASSQDLSAPQHF.

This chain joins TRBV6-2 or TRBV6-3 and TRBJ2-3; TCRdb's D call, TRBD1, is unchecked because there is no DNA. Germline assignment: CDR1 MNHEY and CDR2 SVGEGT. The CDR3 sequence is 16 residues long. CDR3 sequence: CASSYSRERSTDTQYF.

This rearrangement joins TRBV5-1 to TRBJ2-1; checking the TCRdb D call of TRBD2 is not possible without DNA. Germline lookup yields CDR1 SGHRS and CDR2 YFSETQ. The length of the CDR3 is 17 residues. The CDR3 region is CASSFLIAGEVYNEQFF. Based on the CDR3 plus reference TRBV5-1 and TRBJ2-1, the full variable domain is KAGVTQTPRYLIKTRGQQVTLSCSPISGHRSVSWYQQTPGQGLQFLFEYFSETQRNKGNFPGRFSGRQFSNSRSEMNVSTLELGDSALYLCASSFLIAGEVYNEQFFGPGTRLTVL.

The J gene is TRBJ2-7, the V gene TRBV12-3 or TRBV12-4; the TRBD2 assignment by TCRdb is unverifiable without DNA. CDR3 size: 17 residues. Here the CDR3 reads CASSTRTSGRPGYEQYF.

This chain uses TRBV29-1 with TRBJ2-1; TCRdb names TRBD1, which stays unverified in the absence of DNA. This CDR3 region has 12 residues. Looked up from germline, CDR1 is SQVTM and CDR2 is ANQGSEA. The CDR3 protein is CSVGPIAVEQFF.

The CDR3 loop reads CASSQPTTGQINTGELFF. The chain recombines TRBV3-1 with TRBJ2-2; without DNA, the TCRdb call of TRBD1 cannot be checked. CDR1 and CDR2 from the germline V gene are LGHDT and YNNKEL (reference sequence). There are 18 residues in the CDR3. The full variable domain, completed using reference TRBV3-1 and TRBJ2-2, is DTAVSQTPKYLVTQMGNDKSIKCEQNLGHDTMYWYKQDSKKFLKIMFSYNNKELIINETVPNRFSPKSPDKAHLNLHINSLELGDSAVYFCASSQPTTGQINTGELFFGEGSRLTVL.

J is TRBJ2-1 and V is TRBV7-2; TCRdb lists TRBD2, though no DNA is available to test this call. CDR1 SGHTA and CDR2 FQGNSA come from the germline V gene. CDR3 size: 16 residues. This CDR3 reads CASSFISGTPYNEQFF.

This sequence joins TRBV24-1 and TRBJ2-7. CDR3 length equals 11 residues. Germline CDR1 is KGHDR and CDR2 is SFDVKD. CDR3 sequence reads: CATSDTYEQYF.

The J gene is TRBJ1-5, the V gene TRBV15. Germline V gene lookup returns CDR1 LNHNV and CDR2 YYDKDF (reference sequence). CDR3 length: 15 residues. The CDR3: CATSRDRTRGQPQHF.

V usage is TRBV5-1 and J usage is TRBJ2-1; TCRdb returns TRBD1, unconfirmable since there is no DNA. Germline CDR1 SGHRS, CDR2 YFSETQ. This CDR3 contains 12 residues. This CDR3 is CASSVRAQEQFF.

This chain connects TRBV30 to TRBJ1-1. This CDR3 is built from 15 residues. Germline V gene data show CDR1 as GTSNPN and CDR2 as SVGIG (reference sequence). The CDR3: CAWLAGKVRNTEAFF.

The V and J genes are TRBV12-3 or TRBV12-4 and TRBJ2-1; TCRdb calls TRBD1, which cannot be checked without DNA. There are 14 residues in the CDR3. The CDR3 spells CASSGTGWGNEQFF.

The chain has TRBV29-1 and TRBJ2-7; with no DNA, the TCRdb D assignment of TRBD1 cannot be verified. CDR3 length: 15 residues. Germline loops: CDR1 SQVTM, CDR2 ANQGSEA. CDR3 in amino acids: CSVVGTGGGSYEQYF.

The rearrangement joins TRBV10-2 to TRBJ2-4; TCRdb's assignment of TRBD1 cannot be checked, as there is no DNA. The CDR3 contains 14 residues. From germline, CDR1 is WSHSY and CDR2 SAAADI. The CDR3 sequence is CASLAETADPKQYF.